A single sample gave rise to the 18 T cell receptor beta chains below, sequenced in a study of blood T cell repertoires in COVID-19. Data came from immunoSEQ multiplex PCR; TCRdb stores just in-frame clones and leaves some out. The sample has 110,000 or so clones; approximately 85% are singletons. The material sequenced was peripheral blood. The receptors here all came from a woman aged 55 to 70 with COVID-19, enrolled during active disease.

This chain joins TRBV7-2 and TRBJ2-3; 11 nucleotides match TRBD2. The V gene's germline CDR1 is SGHTA and CDR2 FQGNSA. The CDR3 totals 17 residues. The junction had 14 bases not matched to a gene; V was cut back by 5 bases and J by 7 bases. The CDR3 protein is CASSPGGLADPSYTQYF. CDR3 coding DNA: TGTGCCAGCAGCCCGGGGGGACTAGCGGACCCATCCTATACGCAGTATTTT.

On this clone: The same CDR3 also results from other DNA sequences found in this sample. The V gene is TRBV14, the J gene TRBJ1-2; D is unclear. V dropped 6 bases and J dropped 6 bases, with 14 bases sitting between them. CDR1 SGHDN and CDR2 FVKESK come from the germline V gene. The length of the CDR3 is 13 residues. The CDR3 DNA reads as TGTGCCAGCAGTTCAAGGCGGGGAAATGGCTACACCTTC. It encodes CASSSRRGNGYTF.

The genes are TRBV11-2 and TRBJ2-1; possibly TRBD1 for D (6 bases). The CDR3 consists of 16 residues. CDR1 is SGHAT and CDR2 is FQNNGV in the germline V gene. V lost 1 base and J 5 bases, leaving 15 bases between the germline ends. CDR3 protein: CASSLGVGAANNEQFF. The CDR3 bases are TGTGCCAGCAGCTTAGGGGTGGGGGCCGCTAACAATGAGCAGTTCTTC.

V usage is TRBV5-6 and J usage is TRBJ1-1; D perhaps matches TRBD1 (5 bases). The CDR3 length is 14 residues. V was pared by 4 bases and J by 1 base, with 11 bases between. In germline, CDR1 is SGHDT, CDR2 YYEEEE. The CDR3 region has the DNA TGTGCCAGCAGCCCGACAGTAAAGAACACTGAAGCTTTCTTT. Its protein is CASSPTVKNTEAFF.

The CDR3 region is CAISWGTGHQETQYF. CDR3 DNA: TGTGCCATCAGTTGGGGGACAGGGCATCAAGAGACCCAGTACTTC. The chain recombines TRBV10-3 with TRBJ2-5, with 9 bases that match TRBD1. Per the germline V gene, CDR1 is ENHRY and CDR2 is SYGVKD. The CDR3 extends over 15 amino acids. V was pared by 5 bases and J by 2 bases, with 6 bases of the junction left unmatched.

This clone was counted only a few times. The chain uses TRBV30 and TRBJ1-1; possibly TRBD1 for D (6 bases). V was clipped by 1 base and J by 0 bases, with 12 bases between them. Germline loops: CDR1 GTSNPN, CDR2 SVGIG (reference sequence). This CDR3 is built from 15 residues. The CDR3 spells CAWSEPDRMNTEAFF. The DNA for the CDR3 is TGTGCCTGGAGTGAGCCCGACAGGATGAACACTGAAGCTTTCTTT.

This clone was counted a single time. The chain carries TRBV7-6 and TRBJ2-1; 7 nucleotides match TRBD2. The germline gives CDR1 SGHVS, CDR2 FNYEAQ. The CDR3 is made up of 16 amino acids. Trimming at V came to 5 bases and at J to 9 bases, leaving 16 bases not matched to a gene. The CDR3 spells CASSPATGWGGIEQFF. As DNA, the CDR3 is TGTGCCAGCAGCCCCGCAACGGGGTGGGGGGGAATTGAGCAGTTCTTC.

The rearrangement joins TRBV4-1 to TRBJ1-4, with D uncertain. CDR1 and CDR2 from the germline V gene are MGHRA and YSYEKL. This CDR3 comprises 18 residues. V lost 4 bases to trimming and J lost 0 bases, with 18 bases between them. The CDR3 DNA reads TGCGCCAGCAGCCTAGCCCCACTATCTCTGGCAACTAATGAAAAACTGTTTTTT. The encoded protein is CASSLAPLSLATNEKLFF.

The rearrangement uses TRBV2 and TRBJ1-2; maybe TRBD1 (5 bases). Germline values: CDR1 SNHLY, CDR2 FYNNEI. The CDR3 extends over 13 amino acids. The V end lost 3 bases, the J end lost 10 bases, and 15 bases lay between the germline ends. The CDR3 region is CASSETVSMYYTF. The CDR3 nucleotides are TGTGCCAGCAGTGAGACAGTTTCCATGTACTACACCTTC.

This clone showed up just once. The V and J genes are TRBV19 and TRBJ2-1, with D perhaps TRBD1 (5 bases). CDR1 and CDR2 from the germline V gene are LNHDA and SQIVND (reference sequence). There are 15 residues in the CDR3. V lost 6 bases, J lost 4 bases, and 16 bases lay in between. The chain's CDR3 is CASSPDRTNYNEQFF. The DNA for the CDR3 is TGTGCCAGTAGCCCTGACAGAACCAATTACAATGAGCAGTTCTTC.

The chain uses TRBV7-3 and TRBJ2-1, with 8 bases lining up with TRBD2. The CDR3 spans 15 residues. V was pared by 3 bases and J by 7 bases, with 8 bases of the junction left unmatched. CDR1 and CDR2 (germline): SGHTA, FQGTGA. CDR3 in amino acids: CASSFGTSLGNEQFF. The CDR3 coding sequence is TGTGCCAGCAGCTTCGGGACTAGTCTTGGGAATGAGCAGTTCTTC.

The rearrangement links TRBV5-5 to TRBJ1-3; 9 nucleotides match TRBD1. The CDR3 loop spans 17 amino acids. V dropped 4 bases and J dropped 4; count of bases not matched to a gene: 12. CDR1 and CDR2 from the germline V gene are SGHKS and YYEKEE (reference sequence). CDR3 DNA sequence: TGTGCCAGCAGCCCCACCCTTACCGGGACAGGGGGAAACACCATATATTTT. Residues: CASSPTLTGTGGNTIYF. Full variable domain (remainder filled in from reference TRBV5-5 and TRBJ1-3): DAGVTQSPTHLIKTRGQQVTLRCSPISGHKSVSWYQQVLGQGPQFIFQYYEKEERGRGNFPDRFSARQFPNYSSELNVNALLLGDSALYLCASSPTLTGTGGNTIYFGEGSWLTVV.

V is TRBV28 and J is TRBJ2-1; TRBD1 aligns across 9 bases. The CDR3 has 16 residues. Trimming removed 5 bases from V and 2 bases from J; junction bases left unmatched: 7. Looked up from germline, CDR1 is MDHEN and CDR2 is SYDVKM. The CDR3 reads CASSHPDRGPYNEQFF. Written as DNA, the CDR3 is TGTGCCAGCAGTCACCCGGACAGGGGCCCCTACAATGAGCAGTTCTTC.

This clone was seen only a few times. The V call is TRBV9, the J call TRBJ1-6; TRBD1 matches 9 bases. Germline V lookup: CDR1 SGDLS, CDR2 YYNGEE. The CDR3 totals 14 residues. V trimming: 4 bases; J trimming: 10 bases; junction bases outside the gene matches: 6. As DNA, the CDR3 is TGTGCCAGCAGCAGAGGGGACAGGGAATCACCCCTCCACTTT. Translated, it gives CASSRGDRESPLHF.

The V call is TRBV27, the J call TRBJ1-1; a possible D gene is TRBD1 (5 bases). The ends were cut back, 6 bases at V and 0 bases at J, with 11 bases in the middle. The V gene's germline CDR1 is MNHEY and CDR2 SMNVEV (reference sequence). This CDR3 is built from 14 residues. CDR3 sequence: CASSPEGLNTEAFF. For the CDR3, the DNA is TGTGCCAGCAGCCCGGAGGGACTGAACACTGAAGCTTTCTTT.

The rearrangement joins TRBV13 to TRBJ2-7, with D possibly matching TRBD1 (5 bases). Germline V gives CDR1 PRHDT, CDR2 FYEKMQ (reference sequence). This CDR3 has 14 residues. Trimming removed 1 base from V and 3 bases from J, with 10 bases in between. This CDR3 is CASSLDQGNYEQYF. DNA for the CDR3: TGTGCCAGCAGCTTAGACCAGGGAAACTACGAGCAGTACTTC.

The chain combines TRBV7-9 with TRBJ1-4, with TRBD1 matching over 9 bases. CDR1 and CDR2 (germline): SEHNR, FQNEAQ (reference sequence). This CDR3 has 15 residues. J gave up 6 bases and V 3 bases, and 5 bases lay outside the gene matches. The CDR3 DNA reads as TGTGCCAGCAGCTTTTGGACAGGGGTAGATGAAAAACTGTTTTTT. Encoded protein: CASSFWTGVDEKLFF.

The sample holds a few counts of this clone. This chain links TRBV19 with TRBJ1-5; tentative D call: TRBD1 (6 bases). This CDR3 spans 13 amino acids. In germline, CDR1 is LNHDA, CDR2 SQIVND (reference sequence). Trimming took 7 bases from V and 5 from J, leaving 12 bases between them. The CDR3 spells CASTPDSDQPQHF. CDR3 sequence (DNA): TGTGCCAGTACACCGGACAGTGATCAGCCCCAGCATTTT.